Below are 26 T cell receptor beta chains sequenced from a single sample in a study of T-cell reconstitution after alpha-beta-depleted transplantation in children. A library of TCRbeta sequences, prepared with unique molecular identifiers, was generated. In TCRdb, the PCR reads were re-called with MiXCR into one record per CDR3 protein. The data contain around 680,000 distinct CDR3 sequences, approximately 15% of them singletons. Material: PBMCs from the stem cell graft donor, obtained from the stem cell graft. The receptors here all came from a human donor who donated a stem cell graft to a child with acute myeloid leukemia.

This clonotype appeared a few times. The J gene is TRBJ2-1, the V gene TRBV10-3; TRBD2 matches 11 bases. The CDR3 contains 16 residues. Germline values: CDR1 ENHRY, CDR2 SYGVKD. J gave up 4 bases and V 0 bases, and 2 bases lay outside the gene matches. The CDR3 DNA is TGTGCCATCAGTGAGTCGGGGACTAGCGGATACAATGAGCAGTTCTTC. Amino acid sequence: CAISESGTSGYNEQFF.

In its sample, this clonotype was seen many times. The chain combines TRBV24-1 with TRBJ2-1; D is perhaps TRBD1 or TRBD2 (5 bases each). Germline V lookup: CDR1 KGHDR, CDR2 SFDVKD. V lost 5 bases to trimming and J lost 1 base, with 20 bases between them. The CDR3 is 18 amino acids. The CDR3 spells CATSALRGREGSYNEQFF. The CDR3 nucleotides are TGTGCCACCAGTGCCCTGAGGGGCAGGGAAGGGTCCTACAATGAGCAGTTCTTC.

In its sample, this clonotype was seen many times. This chain links TRBV20-1 with TRBJ2-7, with 10 nucleotides matching TRBD1. J gave up 2 bases and V 3 bases, and 4 bases lay outside the gene matches. The CDR3 consists of 14 residues. CDR1 DFQATT and CDR2 SNEGSKA come from the germline V gene (reference sequence). Here the CDR3 reads CSARGDRGTYEQYF. The CDR3 DNA reads TGCAGTGCTAGGGGGGACAGGGGAACCTACGAGCAGTACTTC.

This clonotype was seen more than once but under ten times. This rearrangement joins TRBV20-1 to TRBJ2-7; 14 positions match TRBD2. Germline CDR1 is DFQATT and CDR2 is SNEGSKA (reference sequence). This CDR3 is built from 16 residues. V shed 1 base and J 3 bases; nucleotides not matched to a gene: 5. The CDR3 nucleotides are TGCAGTGCTAGAGGGACGGGGACTAGCGGGAGCTACGAGCAGTACGTC. Translation gives CSARGTGTSGSYEQYV.

This clonotype was seen repeatedly, ten times or more. An end of the junction does not agree with germline; a read error may underlie this. The chain uses TRBV20-1 and TRBJ1-1; a weak D match, TRBD1 (5 bases). Germline V gene data show CDR1 as DFQATT and CDR2 as SNEGSKA (reference sequence). The length of the CDR3 is 13 residues. CDR3 in amino acids: CSVRDGTGTEAFF. In DNA form, the CDR3 reads TGCAGTGTTAGAGACGGGACGGGGACTGAAGCTTTCTTT.

The V call is TRBV30, the J call TRBJ2-1; 8 bases map to TRBD2. Germline assignment: CDR1 GTSNPN and CDR2 SVGIG (reference sequence). The CDR3 is 12 residues long. V gave up 2 bases and J gave up 7 bases; unmatched junction bases: 1. The CDR3, as DNA: TGTGCCTGGAGTCGGGGGGGGAATGAGCAGTTCTTC. It encodes CAWSRGGNEQFF.

This clonotype came up once. The DNA for the CDR3 is TGTGCCAGCAGCTCTAGCCCTCCTCTCTATGGCTACACCTTC. The encoded protein is CASSSSPPLYGYTF. The chain joins TRBV7-2 to TRBJ1-2; D call uncertain. Trimming took 4 bases from V and 4 from J, leaving 13 bases between them. Germline V gene data show CDR1 as SGHTA and CDR2 as FQGNSA. The CDR3 has 14 residues.

V and J are TRBV24-1 and TRBJ2-5, with 7 bases lining up with TRBD2. V was pared by 3 bases and J by 5 bases, with 8 bases of the junction left unmatched. This CDR3 is built from 15 residues. In germline, CDR1 is KGHDR, CDR2 SFDVKD. The chain's CDR3 is CATSDGAEGGETQYF. The CDR3 nucleotides are TGTGCCACCAGTGATGGGGCAGAGGGAGGGGAGACCCAGTACTTC.

There are many counts of this clonotype. This rearrangement joins TRBV15 to TRBJ2-3; D might be TRBD1 or TRBD2, each matching 5 bases. Per the germline V gene, CDR1 is LNHNV and CDR2 is YYDKDF (reference sequence). Trimming removed 4 bases at V and 3 bases at J, with 8 bases between. CDR3 size: 13 residues. CDR3 in amino acids: CATSIGGTDTQYF. The CDR3 nucleotides are TGTGCCACCAGCATTGGGGGTACAGATACGCAGTATTTT.

The rearrangement uses TRBV15 and TRBJ1-2; 10 bases match TRBD1. Germline-derived CDR1 and CDR2 are LNHNV and YYDKDF (reference sequence). The CDR3 totals 18 residues. V trimming: 0 bases; J trimming: 4 bases; junction bases outside the gene matches: 11. CDR3 DNA sequence: TGTGCCACCAGCAGAGAAGGGCTCGGGACAGGGGAAAGCTATGGCTACACCTTC. Encoded protein: CATSREGLGTGESYGYTF.

This clonotype came up many times. This chain uses TRBV11-2 with TRBJ2-7; D possibly uses TRBD1 or TRBD2 (5 bases each). V shed 1 base and J shed 5 bases, with 6 bases lying between them. CDR3 length: 12 amino acids. Looked up from germline, CDR1 is SGHAT and CDR2 is FQNNGV. CDR3: CASSLVGDEQYV. The DNA of the CDR3 is TGTGCCAGCAGCTTAGTGGGGGACGAGCAGTACGTC.

Turning to this clonotype: The DNA is omitted, as the CDR3 cannot be located on it reliably, and the CDR3 follows TCRdb's listing. This CDR3 reads CALCQQLGGGRIGQPQHF. The chain combines TRBV4-2 with TRBJ1-5; the DNA was not used to check the table's D call, TRBD1. Looked up from germline, CDR1 is LGHNA and CDR2 is YNFKEQ. The CDR3 length equals 18 residues, ends included.

This clonotype came up many times. In DNA form, the CDR3 reads TGCAGCGTTTTTGGGGCGAGCACCGGGGAGCTGTTTTTT. Residues: CSVFGASTGELFF. The chain joins TRBV29-1 to TRBJ2-2; D possibly corresponds to TRBD1 (5 bases). CDR3 size: 13 residues. V was pared by 5 bases and J by 4 bases, with 11 bases between. Per the germline V gene, CDR1 is SQVTM and CDR2 is ANQGSEA.

The chain employs TRBV7-2 and TRBJ2-2; 7 nucleotides align to TRBD2. The CDR3 totals 14 residues. V was clipped by 1 base and J by 6 bases; unmatched bases: 2. Germline loops: CDR1 SGHTA, CDR2 FQGNSA. CDR3 in amino acids: CASSLVGRAGELFF. The CDR3, as DNA: TGTGCCAGCAGCTTAGTTGGGAGGGCCGGGGAGCTGTTTTTT.

This clonotype was observed at least ten times. The chain uses TRBV5-1 and TRBJ1-1; D is ambiguous. The CDR3 contains 15 residues. CDR1 SGHRS and CDR2 YFSETQ come from the germline V gene. V lost 3 bases to trimming and J lost 1 base, with 13 bases between them. DNA of the CDR3: TGCGCCAGCAGCTCCTTACCTCACCCGAACACTGAAGCTTTCTTT. Its protein product is CASSSLPHPNTEAFF.

V gene TRBV6-5 combines with J gene TRBJ2-7; no definite D call. The CDR3 contains 14 residues. Trimming stripped 0 bases from V and 4 bases from J, with 10 bases between. Germline values: CDR1 MNHEY, CDR2 SVGAGI. CDR3 sequence (DNA): TGTGCCAGCAGTTACTCAGAGGACGGGTACGAGCAGTACTTC. Its protein is CASSYSEDGYEQYF.

This clonotype has more than one count but fewer than ten. J is TRBJ2-2 and V is TRBV2; possibly TRBD1 or TRBD2 for D (6 bases each). The germline V gene has CDR1 SNHLY and CDR2 FYNNEI. Trimming took 0 bases from V and 0 from J, leaving 14 bases between them. The CDR3 sequence is 18 residues long. The CDR3 nucleotides read TGTGCCAGCAGTGAAGCGGAGGGGGGCGAGTCGAACACCGGGGAGCTGTTTTTT. This encodes CASSEAEGGESNTGELFF.

There are many counts of this clonotype. CDR3 in DNA: TGCAGTGCTAGAGACAGGGAATGGTACCAAGAGACCCAGTACTTC. As protein: CSARDREWYQETQYF. The rearrangement joins TRBV20-1 to TRBJ2-5; weak D call: TRBD1 (5 bases). With 0 bases removed from V and 0 bases from J, the gap between germline ends came to 11 bases. The germline V gene has CDR1 DFQATT and CDR2 SNEGSKA (reference sequence). CDR3 length: 15 amino acids.

This chain joins TRBV25-1 and TRBJ2-6, with D hard to call. CDR1 MGHDK and CDR2 SYGVNS come from the germline V gene. Trimming shortened V by 3 bases and J by 0 bases, and 12 bases separated the two germline ends. CDR3 length: 17 residues. CDR3 sequence reads: CASSDLTLYSGANVLTF. CDR3 coding DNA: TGTGCCAGCAGTGACTTGACACTCTACTCTGGGGCCAACGTCCTGACTTTC.

This clonotype was seen a handful of times. The CDR3 DNA sequence: TGTGCCAGCAGCTTAACTGCGACTAGCGGGGCTCAGAACACCGGGGAGCTGTTTTTT. The encoded protein is CASSLTATSGAQNTGELFF. The chain couples TRBV7-3 to TRBJ2-2, with TRBD2 identical over 11 bases. Germline CDR1 and CDR2: SGHTA and FQGTGA. The CDR3 has 19 amino acids. V was clipped by 0 bases and J by 1 base; unmatched bases: 7.

The chain uses TRBV10-1 and TRBJ2-3, with D maybe TRBD1 (6 bases). The CDR3 is 13 amino acids. Germline V CDR1 and CDR2: WNHNN, SYGVQD (reference sequence). Between the trimmed V and J ends, which lost 3 bases and 4 bases, there was a span of 8 bases. The CDR3 region is CASSEQGPDTQYF. The CDR3 nucleotides are TGCGCCAGCAGTGAACAGGGACCAGATACGCAGTATTTT.

This clonotype was found many times. The chain joins TRBV20-1 to TRBJ2-2; 9 bases map to TRBD2. The junction had 12 bases not matched to a gene; V was cut back by 4 bases and J by 3 bases. The germline gives CDR1 DFQATT, CDR2 SNEGSKA (reference sequence). The CDR3 sequence is 17 residues long. The CDR3 DNA follows: TGCAGTGCTAAGGCGGGGGGGCCGATTCGACACACCGGGGAGCTGTTTTTT. It specifies CSAKAGGPIRHTGELFF.

Remarks on this clonotype: This could be a read error, since a much larger clone is one nucleotide away. The chain has TRBV21-1 and TRBJ2-2; TRBD1 is taken as the D call from the table, unchecked against the DNA. TRBV21-1 is assigned pseudogene status. The CDR3 runs to 14 residues. The CDR3 loop reads CASSPCQTRGELFF. CDR3 nucleotides: TGTGCCAGCAGCCCCTGTCAGACGCGCGGGGAGCTGTTTTTT.

This clonotype came up many times. The chain has TRBV6-5 and TRBJ1-1; no reliable D call. CDR3 length: 14 amino acids. Germline lookup yields CDR1 MNHEY and CDR2 SVGAGI. V was shortened by 0 bases and J by 1 base, with 6 bases between the two germline ends. The CDR3 DNA is TGTGCCAGCAGTTACTCGTGGGGGAACACTGAAGCTTTCTTT. Its translation: CASSYSWGNTEAFF.

This clonotype was observed at least ten times. This sequence joins TRBV5-1 and TRBJ2-1, with D maybe TRBD2 (7 bases). Germline values: CDR1 SGHRS, CDR2 YFSETQ. V was shortened by 5 bases and J by 5 bases, with 20 bases between the two germline ends. The CDR3 is 16 amino acids. The CDR3 DNA sequence: TGCGCCAGCAGGCCAAGGGGGGGAACAATTGACAATGAGCAGTTCTTC. Translating gives CASRPRGGTIDNEQFF.

V and J are TRBV28 and TRBJ1-2; TRBD1 is a possible D gene (5 bases). Trimming removed 10 bases at V and 3 bases at J, with 15 bases between. The CDR3 totals 13 residues. Looked up from germline, CDR1 is MDHEN and CDR2 is SYDVKM. The CDR3 spells CATETGADYGYTF. The CDR3 bases are TGTGCCACCGAAACAGGCGCGGACTATGGCTACACCTTC.